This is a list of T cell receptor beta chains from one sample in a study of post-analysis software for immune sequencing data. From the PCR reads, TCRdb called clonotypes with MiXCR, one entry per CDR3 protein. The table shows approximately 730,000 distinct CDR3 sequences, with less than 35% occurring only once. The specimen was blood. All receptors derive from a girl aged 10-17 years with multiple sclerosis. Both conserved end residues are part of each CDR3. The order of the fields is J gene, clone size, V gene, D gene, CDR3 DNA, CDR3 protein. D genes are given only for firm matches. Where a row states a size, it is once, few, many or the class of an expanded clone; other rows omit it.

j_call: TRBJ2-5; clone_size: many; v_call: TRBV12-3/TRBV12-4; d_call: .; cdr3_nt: TGTGCCAGCAGTCCCCTGGGGCGGGGTTCCCGAGAGACCCAGTACTTC; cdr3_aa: CASSPLGRGSRETQYF
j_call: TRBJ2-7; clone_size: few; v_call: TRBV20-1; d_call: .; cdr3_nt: TGCAGTGCTCTCCGGGCTAGCCGGTCCTACGAGCAGTACTTC; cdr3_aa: CSALRASRSYEQYF
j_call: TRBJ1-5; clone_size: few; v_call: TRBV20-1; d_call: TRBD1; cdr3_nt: TGCAGTGCTCAGACAGGGGACAATCAGCCCCAGCATTTT; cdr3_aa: CSAQTGDNQPQHF
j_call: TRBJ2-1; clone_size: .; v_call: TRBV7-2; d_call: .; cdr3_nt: TGTGCCAGCAGCTTAGGTGTCAGGGGGGGGGATGAGCAGTTCTTC; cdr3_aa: CASSLGVRGGDEQFF
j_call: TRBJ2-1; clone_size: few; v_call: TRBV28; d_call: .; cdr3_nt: TGTGCCAGCAGTTCCCCTCGCGGTTCCTACAATGAGCAGTTCTTC; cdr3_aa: CASSSPRGSYNEQFF
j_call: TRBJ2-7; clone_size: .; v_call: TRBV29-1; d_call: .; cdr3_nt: TGCAGCGTTGAGGGGACCCCTTCCTACGAGCAGTACTTC; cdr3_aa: CSVEGTPSYEQYF
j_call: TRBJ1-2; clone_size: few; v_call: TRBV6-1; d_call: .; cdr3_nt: TGTGCCAGCAGTGAACTGGGGAACTATGGCTACACCTTC; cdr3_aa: CASSELGNYGYTF
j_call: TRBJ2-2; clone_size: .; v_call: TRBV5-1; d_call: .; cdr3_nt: TGCGCCAGCAGCTTGGAGCCCCCGACGGACACCGGGGAGCTGTTTTTT; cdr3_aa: CASSLEPPTDTGELFF
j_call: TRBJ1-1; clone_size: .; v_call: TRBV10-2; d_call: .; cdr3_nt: TGCGCCAGCAGTGGTTCTCGGGTGTGGGGTACTGAAGCTTTCTTT; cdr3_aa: CASSGSRVWGTEAFF
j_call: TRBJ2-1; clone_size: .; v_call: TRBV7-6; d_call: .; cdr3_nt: TGTGCCAGCAGCTCTTCAAAAACAGCCGAGCAGTTCTTC; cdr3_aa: CASSSSKTAEQFF
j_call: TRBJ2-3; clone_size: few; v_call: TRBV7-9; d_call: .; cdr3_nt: TGTGCCAGCAGCTTAGACGGTTATTATGAGGCGGATACGCAGTATTTT; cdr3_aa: CASSLDGYYEADTQYF
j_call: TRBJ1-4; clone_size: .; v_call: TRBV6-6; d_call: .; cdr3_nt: TGTGCCAGCAGTTACTCGATGGGTCGGGGTGAAAAACTGTTTTTT; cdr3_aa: CASSYSMGRGEKLFF
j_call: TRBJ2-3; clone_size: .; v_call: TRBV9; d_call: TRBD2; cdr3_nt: TGTGCCAGTACGGGAGGGCCGACCGCAGATACGCAGTATTTT; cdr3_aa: CASTGGPTADTQYF
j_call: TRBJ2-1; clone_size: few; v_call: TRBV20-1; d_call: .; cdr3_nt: TGCAGTGCTAGGGAGAAGGGGGAGCAGTTCTTC; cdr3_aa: CSAREKGEQFF
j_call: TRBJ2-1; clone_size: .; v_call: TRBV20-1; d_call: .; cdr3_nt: TGCAGTGCTAGAGGAGTATTGGACCTCAGGGTGCAGTTCTTC; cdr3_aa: CSARGVLDLRVQFF
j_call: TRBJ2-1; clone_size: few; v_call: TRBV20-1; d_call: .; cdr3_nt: TGCAGTGCTAGGCGCTCGTTTTTTGCGGAGAGCTCCTACAATGAGCAGTTCTTC; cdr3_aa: CSARRSFFAESSYNEQFF
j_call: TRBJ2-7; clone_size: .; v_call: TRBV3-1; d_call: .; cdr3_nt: TGTGCCAGCAGCCCTAGCGGAGGGGGCTCCTACGAGCAGTACTTC; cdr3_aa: CASSPSGGGSYEQYF
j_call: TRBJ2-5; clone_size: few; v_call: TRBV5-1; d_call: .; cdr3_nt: TGCGCCAGCAACGCCGTGGGAGAGACCCAGTACTTC; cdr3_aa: CASNAVGETQYF
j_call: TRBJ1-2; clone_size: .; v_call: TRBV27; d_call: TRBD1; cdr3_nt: TGTGCCAGCAGTCCGATAGACAGGGGAGCTACCTATGGCTACACCTTC; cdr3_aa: CASSPIDRGATYGYTF
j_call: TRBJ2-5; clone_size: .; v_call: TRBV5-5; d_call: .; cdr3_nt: TGTGCCAGCAGCTTGGTTAGTCGCGATGAGCAGTACTTC; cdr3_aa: CASSLVSRDEQYF
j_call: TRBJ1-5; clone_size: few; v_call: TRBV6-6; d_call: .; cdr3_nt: TGTGCCAGCAGTTACTCAGCTAGCAATCAGCCCCAGCATTTT; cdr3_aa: CASSYSASNQPQHF
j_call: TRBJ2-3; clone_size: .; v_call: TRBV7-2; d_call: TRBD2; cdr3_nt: TGTGCCAGCAGCTTGAGCGGGGGGCAACGGGGAGATACGCAGTATTTT; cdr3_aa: CASSLSGGQRGDTQYF
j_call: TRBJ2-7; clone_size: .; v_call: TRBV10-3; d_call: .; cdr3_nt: TGTGCCATCAGTGAGCCTGTGGGACTCGGGGGCGCCTACGAGCAGTACTTC; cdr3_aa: CAISEPVGLGGAYEQYF
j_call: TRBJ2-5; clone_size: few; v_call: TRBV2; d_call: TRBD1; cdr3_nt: TGTGCCAGCAGTGCAGGGGGATTCAAAGAGACCCAGTACTTC; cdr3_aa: CASSAGGFKETQYF
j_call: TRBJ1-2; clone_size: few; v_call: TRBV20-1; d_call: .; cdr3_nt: TGCAGTGCTAGAGATAGTGGGCGGCAGCGACTCTATGGCTACACCTTC; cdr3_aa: CSARDSGRQRLYGYTF
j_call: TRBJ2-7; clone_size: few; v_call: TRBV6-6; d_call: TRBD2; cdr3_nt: TGTGCCAGCAGTTCCCTAGCGGGAGGGCCCAACGAGCAGTACTTC; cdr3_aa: CASSSLAGGPNEQYF
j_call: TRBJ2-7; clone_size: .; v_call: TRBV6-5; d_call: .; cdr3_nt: TGTGCCAGCAGTTACTCGGGGGGCCCCTACGAGCAGTACTTC; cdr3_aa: CASSYSGGPYEQYF
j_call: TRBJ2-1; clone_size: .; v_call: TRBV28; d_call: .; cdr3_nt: TGTGCCACCCAGTATATCCATGAGCAGTTCTTC; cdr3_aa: CATQYIHEQFF
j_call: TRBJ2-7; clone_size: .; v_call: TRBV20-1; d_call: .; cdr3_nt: TGCAGTGCTTCCCGGGGACCCCGGGTCTCAACCGACGAGCAGTACTTC; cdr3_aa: CSASRGPRVSTDEQYF
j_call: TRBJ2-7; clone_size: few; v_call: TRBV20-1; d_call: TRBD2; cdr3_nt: TGCAGTGCTAGAGGGACTAGCGGGGCCTCCTACGAGCAGTACTTC; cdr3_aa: CSARGTSGASYEQYF
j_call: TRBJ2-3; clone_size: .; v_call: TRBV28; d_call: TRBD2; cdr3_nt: TGTGCCAGCAGTTCCTCGTTATCCGGCGGGGGGACAGATACGCAGTATTTT; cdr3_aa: CASSSSLSGGGTDTQYF
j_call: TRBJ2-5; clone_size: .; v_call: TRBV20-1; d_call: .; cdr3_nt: TGCAGTGCTAGCCCCGGGATCAATAATCTTGCCCAGTACTTC; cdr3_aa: CSASPGINNLAQYF
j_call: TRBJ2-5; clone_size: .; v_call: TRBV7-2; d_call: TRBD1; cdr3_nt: TGTGCCAGCAGCTTCCAGGGGGTCCAAGAGACCCAGTACTTC; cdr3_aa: CASSFQGVQETQYF